This TCR beta chain was identified in a study of post-analysis software for immune sequencing data. Whole-study context: Multiple sclerosis in the patients followed relapsing-remitting, secondary progressive and progressive-relapsing courses. Overall study results and limits: When compared against controls, multiple sclerosis patients showed significantly lower normalized Chao1 diversity. By F measure, strong co-clustering occurred among samples prepared in the same batch. Several TRBV segments were more frequent in patients than controls; TRBV5-6, TRBV5-1 and TRBV20-1 belonged to this group.

Incorporated into the TCR beta cDNA libraries were unique molecular identifiers, which served to reduce PCR and sequencing biases. TCRdb called the PCR reads again in MiXCR, with one record for every CDR3 protein. This sample has 700,000 to 900,000 distinct CDR3 sequences, with around 42% found just once. Unmatched junction bases numbered 32, after V lost 11 bases and J lost 2 bases. Germline loops: CDR1 SGHTA, CDR2 FQGTGA. The CDR3 consists of 23 residues. Worth noting for this clonotype: The antigen remains undetermined.

Sequenced input: blood. This chain uses TRBV7-3 with TRBJ2-7, with TRBD2 matching 14 bases. The receptor's source is a girl aged 10-17 years with multiple sclerosis. Here the CDR3 reads CAQVHRQGASGTSGSRAPYEQYF. As DNA, the CDR3 is TGTGCCCAAGTCCATCGGCAGGGGGCTTCTGGGACTAGCGGGAGTAGGGCCCCCTACGAGCAGTACTTC.